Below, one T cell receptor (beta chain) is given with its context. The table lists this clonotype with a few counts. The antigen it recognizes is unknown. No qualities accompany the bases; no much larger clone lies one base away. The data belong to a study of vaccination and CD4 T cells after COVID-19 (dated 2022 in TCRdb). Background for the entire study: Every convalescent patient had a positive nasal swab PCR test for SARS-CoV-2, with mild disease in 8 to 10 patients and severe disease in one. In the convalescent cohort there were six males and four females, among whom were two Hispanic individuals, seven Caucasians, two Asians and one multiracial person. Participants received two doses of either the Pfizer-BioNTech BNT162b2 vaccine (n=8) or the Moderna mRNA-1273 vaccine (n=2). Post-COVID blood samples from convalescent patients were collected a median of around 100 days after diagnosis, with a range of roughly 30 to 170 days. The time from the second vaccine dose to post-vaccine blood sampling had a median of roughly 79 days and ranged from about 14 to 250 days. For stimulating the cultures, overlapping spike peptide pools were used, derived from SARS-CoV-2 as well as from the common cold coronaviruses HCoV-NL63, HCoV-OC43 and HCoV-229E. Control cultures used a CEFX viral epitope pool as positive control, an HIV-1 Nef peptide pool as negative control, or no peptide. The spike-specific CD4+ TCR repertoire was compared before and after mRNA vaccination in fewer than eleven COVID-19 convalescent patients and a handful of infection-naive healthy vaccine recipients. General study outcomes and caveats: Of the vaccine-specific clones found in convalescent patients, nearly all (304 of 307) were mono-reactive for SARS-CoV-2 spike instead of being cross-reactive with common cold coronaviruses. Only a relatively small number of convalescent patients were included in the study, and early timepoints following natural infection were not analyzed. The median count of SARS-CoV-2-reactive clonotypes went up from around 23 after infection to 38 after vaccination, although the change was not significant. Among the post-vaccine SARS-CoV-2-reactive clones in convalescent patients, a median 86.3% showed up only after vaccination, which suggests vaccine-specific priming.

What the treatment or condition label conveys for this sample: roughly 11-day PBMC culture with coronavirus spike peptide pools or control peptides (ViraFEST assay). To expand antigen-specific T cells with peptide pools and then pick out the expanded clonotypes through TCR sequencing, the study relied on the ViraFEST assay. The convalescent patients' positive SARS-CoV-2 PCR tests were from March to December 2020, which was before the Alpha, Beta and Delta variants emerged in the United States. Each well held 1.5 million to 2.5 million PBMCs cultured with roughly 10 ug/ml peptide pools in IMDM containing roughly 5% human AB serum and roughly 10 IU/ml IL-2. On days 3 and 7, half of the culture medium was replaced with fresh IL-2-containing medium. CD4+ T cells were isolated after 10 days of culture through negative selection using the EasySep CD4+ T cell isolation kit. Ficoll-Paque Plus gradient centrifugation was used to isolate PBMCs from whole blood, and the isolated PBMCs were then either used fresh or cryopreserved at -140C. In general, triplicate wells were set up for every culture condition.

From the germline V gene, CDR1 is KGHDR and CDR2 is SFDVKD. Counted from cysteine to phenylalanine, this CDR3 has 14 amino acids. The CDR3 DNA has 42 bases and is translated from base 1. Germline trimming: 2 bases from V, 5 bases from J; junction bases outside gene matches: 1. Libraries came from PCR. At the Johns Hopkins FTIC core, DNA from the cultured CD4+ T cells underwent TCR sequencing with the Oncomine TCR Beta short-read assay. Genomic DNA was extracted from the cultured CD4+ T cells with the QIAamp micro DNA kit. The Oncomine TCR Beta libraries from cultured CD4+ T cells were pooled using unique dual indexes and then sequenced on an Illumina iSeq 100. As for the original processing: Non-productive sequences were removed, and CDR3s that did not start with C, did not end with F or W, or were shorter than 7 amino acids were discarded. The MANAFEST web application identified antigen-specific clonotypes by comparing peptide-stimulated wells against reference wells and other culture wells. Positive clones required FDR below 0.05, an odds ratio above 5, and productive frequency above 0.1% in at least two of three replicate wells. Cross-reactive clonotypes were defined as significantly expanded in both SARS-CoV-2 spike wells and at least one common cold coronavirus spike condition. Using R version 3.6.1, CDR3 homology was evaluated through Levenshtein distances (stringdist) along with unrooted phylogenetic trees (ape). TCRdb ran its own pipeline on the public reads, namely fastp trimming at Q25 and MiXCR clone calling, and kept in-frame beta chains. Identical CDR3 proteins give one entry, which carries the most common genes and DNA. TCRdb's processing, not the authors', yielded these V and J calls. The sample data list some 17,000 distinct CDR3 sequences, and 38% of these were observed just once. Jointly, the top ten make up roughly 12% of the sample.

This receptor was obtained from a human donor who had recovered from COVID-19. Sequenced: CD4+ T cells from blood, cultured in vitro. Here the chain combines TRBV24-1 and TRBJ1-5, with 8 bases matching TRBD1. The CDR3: CATSDSTGDQPQHF. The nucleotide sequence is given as TGTGCCACCAGTGATTCGACAGGGGATCAGCCCCAGCATTTT.